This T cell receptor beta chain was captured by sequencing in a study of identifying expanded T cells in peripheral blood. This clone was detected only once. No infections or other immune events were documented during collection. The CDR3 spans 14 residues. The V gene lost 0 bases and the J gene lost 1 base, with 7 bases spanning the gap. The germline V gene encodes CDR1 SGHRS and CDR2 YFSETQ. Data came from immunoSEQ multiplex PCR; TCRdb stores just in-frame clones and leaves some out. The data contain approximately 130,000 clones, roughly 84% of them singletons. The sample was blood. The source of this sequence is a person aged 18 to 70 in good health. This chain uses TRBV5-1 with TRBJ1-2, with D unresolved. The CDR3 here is CASSLGSGNYGYTF. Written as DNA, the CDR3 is TGCGCCAGCAGCTTGGGGTCGGGTAACTATGGCTACACCTTC.